The rows below give T cell receptor beta chains drawn from one sample of a study of PD-L1 blockade in urothelial cancer. Assay used: immunoSEQ multiplex PCR; TCRdb lists only in-frame clones, some missing. Counted here are 70,000 to 80,000 clones, around four fifths occurring once; the ten biggest clones make up approximately 6.7%. The specimen comprised PBMCs, sampled around atezolizumab (anti-PD-L1) treatment. The receptor source for this set is a man aged 40-49 years with urothelial cancer. Each CDR3 is given with its conserved first and last residue. A D gene is named only where the DNA matches it firmly. The size field is filled for only some rows; it gives once, few, many or a size class.

V	J	D	size	DNA	CDR3
TRBV6-1	TRBJ2-1	NA	NA	TGTGCCAGCAGTGAAGCGCTTCTGAGCTCCTACAATGAGCAGTTCTTC	CASSEALLSSYNEQFF
TRBV19	TRBJ1-3	NA	NA	TGTGCCAGTAGTGCGGACGGGACTTCTGGAAACACCATATATTTT	CASSADGTSGNTIYF
TRBV9	TRBJ2-3	TRBD2	NA	TGTGCCAGCAGCGTAGCTAGCGGGAGCGCAGATACGCAGTATTTT	CASSVASGSADTQYF
TRBV15	TRBJ1-5	NA	once	TGTGCCTCGGAGCGGGGATTCAGCGATCAGCCCCAGCATTTT	CASERGFSDQPQHF
TRBV18	TRBJ2-3	TRBD1	NA	TGTGCCAGCTCACCCAGTTTAGACAGGGATCCCCCTTTCACAGATACGCAGTATTTT	CASSPSLDRDPPFTDTQYF
TRBV4-1	TRBJ1-3	NA	NA	TGCGCCAGCAGCCAAGAGGGGCCCCACGCGAGCTCTGGAAACACCATATATTTT	CASSQEGPHASSGNTIYF
TRBV30	TRBJ1-5	NA	NA	TGTGCCTCCGGCCCGGGGGGCTCTACTTATAGCAATCAGCCCCAGCATTTT	CASGPGGSTYSNQPQHF
TRBV30	TRBJ2-5	TRBD1	NA	TGTGCCTGTCGAACCGGGACAGGGACGGAGGCCCAGTACTTC	CACRTGTGTEAQYF
TRBV7-6	TRBJ1-1	NA	NA	TGTGCCAGCAGCCGGGAGGGGGACACTGAAGCTTTCTTT	CASSREGDTEAFF
TRBV7-3	TRBJ2-5	TRBD1	NA	TGTGCCAGCAGCGGACAGGGACAAGAGACCCAGTACTTC	CASSGQGQETQYF
TRBV7-3	TRBJ1-1	NA	few	TGTGCCAGCAGCTTCGACGCGGCTGATAACACTGAAGCTTTCTTT	CASSFDAADNTEAFF
TRBV6-9	TRBJ2-7	NA	NA	TGTGCCAGCACTGGGAGCTTGGAGGTTCGACGGTACTTC	CASTGSLEVRRYF